Listed below are T cell receptor beta chains from one sample, sequenced in a study of blood T cell repertoires in COVID-19. Clones were sequenced by immunoSEQ multiplex PCR, and TCRdb holds only the in-frame ones, with some missing. The sample has approximately 120,000 clones, roughly 86% seen once; the top ten hold around 13%. Input material: peripheral blood. The receptor source for this set is a human donor in a cohort sampled during active COVID-19. Each CDR3 is given with its conserved first and last residue. The D gene is left open where the match is weak. Where a row states a size, it is once, few, many or the class of an expanded clone; other rows omit it.

CDR3 protein: CASTTGIETQYF
CDR3 DNA: TGTGCCAGCACCACCGGGATCGAGACCCAGTACTTC
V gene: TRBV7-9
CDR3 length: 12
D gene: NA
clone size: NA
J gene: TRBJ2-5

CDR3 protein: CATSTGGGTEAFF
CDR3 DNA: TGTGCCACCTCAACAGGGGGCGGCACTGAAGCTTTCTTT
V gene: TRBV12-3/TRBV12-4
CDR3 length: 13
D gene: TRBD1
clone size: NA
J gene: TRBJ1-1

CDR3 protein: CASGPSSGNTGELFF
CDR3 DNA: TGTGCTAGTGGTCCTTCGTCAGGGAACACCGGGGAGCTGTTTTTT
V gene: TRBV12-5
CDR3 length: 15
D gene: NA
clone size: once
J gene: TRBJ2-2

CDR3 protein: CASSEGQRNQPQHF
CDR3 DNA: TGTGCCAGCAGTGAGGGACAGCGCAATCAGCCCCAGCATTTT
V gene: TRBV2
CDR3 length: 14
D gene: TRBD1
clone size: NA
J gene: TRBJ1-5

CDR3 protein: CAISEAQGALGYGYTF
CDR3 DNA: TGTGCCATCAGTGAGGCCCAGGGGGCATTAGGCTATGGCTACACCTTC
V gene: TRBV10-3
CDR3 length: 16
D gene: TRBD1
clone size: NA
J gene: TRBJ1-2

CDR3 protein: CASRLPGQGGLNTEAFF
CDR3 DNA: TGCGCCAGCAGACTACCGGGACAGGGGGGCCTGAACACTGAAGCTTTCTTT
V gene: TRBV4-1
CDR3 length: 17
D gene: TRBD1
clone size: NA
J gene: TRBJ1-1

CDR3 protein: CASSLEGGGAKEQYF
CDR3 DNA: TGCGCCAGCAGCTTGGAGGGCGGGGGGGCGAAGGAGCAGTACTTC
V gene: TRBV5-1
CDR3 length: 15
D gene: TRBD2
clone size: NA
J gene: TRBJ2-7

CDR3 protein: CARSLRVWEDSTDTQYF
CDR3 DNA: TGTGCCAGAAGCTTAAGAGTTTGGGAGGATAGCACAGATACGCAGTATTTT
V gene: TRBV5-3
CDR3 length: 17
D gene: NA
clone size: NA
J gene: TRBJ2-3

CDR3 protein: CATTSNYGYTF
CDR3 DNA: TGTGCCACCACTTCTAACTATGGCTACACCTTC
V gene: TRBV3-1/TRBV3-2
CDR3 length: 11
D gene: NA
clone size: few
J gene: TRBJ1-2

CDR3 protein: CASSLVGGSSTDTQYF
CDR3 DNA: TGCGCCAGCAGCTTGGTGGGGGGGTCTAGCACAGATACGCAGTATTTT
V gene: TRBV5-1
CDR3 length: 16
D gene: TRBD2
clone size: NA
J gene: TRBJ2-3

CDR3 protein: CATSRDDRGFLNEQFF
CDR3 DNA: TGTGCCACCAGCAGAGATGACAGGGGATTTTTAAATGAGCAGTTCTTC
V gene: TRBV15
CDR3 length: 16
D gene: TRBD1
clone size: NA
J gene: TRBJ2-1

CDR3 protein: CATSMQGYEQYF
CDR3 DNA: TGTGCCACCAGCATGCAGGGTTACGAGCAGTACTTC
V gene: TRBV15
CDR3 length: 12
D gene: NA
clone size: NA
J gene: TRBJ2-7

CDR3 protein: CASSLGGDYGYTF
CDR3 DNA: TGTGCCAGCAGCTTAGGGGGCGACTATGGCTACACCTTC
V gene: TRBV11-2
CDR3 length: 13
D gene: NA
clone size: NA
J gene: TRBJ1-2

CDR3 protein: CARHTGGNQPQHF
CDR3 DNA: TGCGCCAGACATACAGGGGGTAATCAGCCCCAGCATTTT
V gene: TRBV10-2
CDR3 length: 13
D gene: TRBD1
clone size: NA
J gene: TRBJ1-5

CDR3 protein: CASSPTSYSYNEQFF
CDR3 DNA: TGTGCCAGCTCGCCTACTAGCTATTCCTACAATGAGCAGTTCTTC
V gene: TRBV18
CDR3 length: 15
D gene: NA
clone size: NA
J gene: TRBJ2-1

CDR3 protein: CASSLGGFNEQFF
CDR3 DNA: TGTGCCAGCAGCTTAGGAGGCTTCAATGAGCAGTTCTTC
V gene: TRBV7-9
CDR3 length: 13
D gene: NA
clone size: NA
J gene: TRBJ2-1